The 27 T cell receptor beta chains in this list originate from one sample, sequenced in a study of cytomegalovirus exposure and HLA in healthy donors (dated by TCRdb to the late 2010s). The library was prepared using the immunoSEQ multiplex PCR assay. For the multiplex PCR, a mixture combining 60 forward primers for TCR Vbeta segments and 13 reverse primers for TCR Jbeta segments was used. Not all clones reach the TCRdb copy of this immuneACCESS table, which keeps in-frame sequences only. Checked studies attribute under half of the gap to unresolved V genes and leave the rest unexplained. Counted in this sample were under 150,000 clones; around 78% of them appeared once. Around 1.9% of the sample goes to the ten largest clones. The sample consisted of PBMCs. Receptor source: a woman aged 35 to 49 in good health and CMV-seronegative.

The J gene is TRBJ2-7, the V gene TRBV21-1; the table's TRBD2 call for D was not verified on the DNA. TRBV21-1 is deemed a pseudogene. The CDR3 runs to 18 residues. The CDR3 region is CASIKRRLAGGLAYEQYF. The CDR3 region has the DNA TGTGCCAGCATAAAAAGGCGACTAGCGGGAGGTCTGGCCTACGAGCAGTACTTC.

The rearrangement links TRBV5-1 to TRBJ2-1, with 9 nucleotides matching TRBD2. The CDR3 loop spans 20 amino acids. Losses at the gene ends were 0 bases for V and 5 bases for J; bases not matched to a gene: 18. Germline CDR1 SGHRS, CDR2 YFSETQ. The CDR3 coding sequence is TGCGCCAGCAGCTTGGCCGGGGCGGGAGGGATTAGTTGGGCTCACAATGAGCAGTTCTTC. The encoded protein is CASSLAGAGGISWAHNEQFF.

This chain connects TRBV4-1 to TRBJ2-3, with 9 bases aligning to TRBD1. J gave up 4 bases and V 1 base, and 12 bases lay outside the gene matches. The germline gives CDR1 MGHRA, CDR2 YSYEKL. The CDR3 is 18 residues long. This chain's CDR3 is CASSQGVVDRGRADTQYF. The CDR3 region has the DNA TGCGCCAGCAGCCAAGGAGTGGTGGACAGGGGTCGTGCAGATACGCAGTATTTT.

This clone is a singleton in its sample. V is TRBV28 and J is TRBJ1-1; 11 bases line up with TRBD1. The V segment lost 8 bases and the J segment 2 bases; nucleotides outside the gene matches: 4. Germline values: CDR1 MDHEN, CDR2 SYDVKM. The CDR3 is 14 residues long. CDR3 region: CASGQGALNTEAFF. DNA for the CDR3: TGTGCCAGCGGACAGGGGGCTCTTAACACTGAAGCTTTCTTT.

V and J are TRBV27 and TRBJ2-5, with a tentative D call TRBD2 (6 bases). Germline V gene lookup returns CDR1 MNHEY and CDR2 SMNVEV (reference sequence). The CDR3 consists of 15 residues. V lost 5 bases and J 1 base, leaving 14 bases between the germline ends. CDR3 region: CASSPWGEPQETQYF. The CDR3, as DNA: TGTGCCAGCAGTCCTTGGGGGGAACCCCAAGAGACCCAGTACTTC.

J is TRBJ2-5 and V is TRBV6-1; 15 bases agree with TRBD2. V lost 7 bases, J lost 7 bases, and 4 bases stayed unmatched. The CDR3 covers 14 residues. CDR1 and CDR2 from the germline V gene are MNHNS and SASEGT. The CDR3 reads CASMKGLAGGTQYF. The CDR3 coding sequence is TGTGCCAGCATGAAGGGACTAGCGGGGGGGACCCAGTACTTC.

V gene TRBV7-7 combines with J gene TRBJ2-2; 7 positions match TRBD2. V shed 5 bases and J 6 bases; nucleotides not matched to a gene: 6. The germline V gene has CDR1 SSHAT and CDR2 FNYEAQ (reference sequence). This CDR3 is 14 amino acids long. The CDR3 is CASSRDYSPGELFF. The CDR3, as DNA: TGTGCCAGCAGCCGGGACTACAGCCCCGGGGAGCTGTTTTTT.

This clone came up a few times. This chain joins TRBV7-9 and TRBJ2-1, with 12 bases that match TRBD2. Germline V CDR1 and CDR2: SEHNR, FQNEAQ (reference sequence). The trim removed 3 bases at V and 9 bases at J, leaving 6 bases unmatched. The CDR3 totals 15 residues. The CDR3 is CASSFGLAGKGEQFF. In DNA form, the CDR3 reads TGTGCCAGCAGCTTCGGACTAGCGGGAAAGGGTGAGCAGTTCTTC.

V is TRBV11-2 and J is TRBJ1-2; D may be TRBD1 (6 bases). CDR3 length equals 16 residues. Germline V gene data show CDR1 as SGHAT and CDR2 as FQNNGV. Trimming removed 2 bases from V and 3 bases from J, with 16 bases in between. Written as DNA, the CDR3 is TGTGCCAGCAGCTTACGGGAAACAGGGACGGACTATGGCTACACCTTC. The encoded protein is CASSLRETGTDYGYTF.

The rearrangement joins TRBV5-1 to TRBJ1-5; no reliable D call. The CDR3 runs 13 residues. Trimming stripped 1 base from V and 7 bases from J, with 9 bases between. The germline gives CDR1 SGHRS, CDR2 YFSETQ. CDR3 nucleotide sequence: TGCGCCAGCAGCTTGATCCCGGGGCAGCCCCAGCATTTT. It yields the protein CASSLIPGQPQHF.

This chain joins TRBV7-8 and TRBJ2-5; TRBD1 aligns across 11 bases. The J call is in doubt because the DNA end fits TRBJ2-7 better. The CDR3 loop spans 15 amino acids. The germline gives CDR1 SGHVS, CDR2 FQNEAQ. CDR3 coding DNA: TGTGCCAGCAGCTTAGGGACAGGGGGCACCTACGAGCAGTACTTC. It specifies CASSLGTGGTYEQYF.

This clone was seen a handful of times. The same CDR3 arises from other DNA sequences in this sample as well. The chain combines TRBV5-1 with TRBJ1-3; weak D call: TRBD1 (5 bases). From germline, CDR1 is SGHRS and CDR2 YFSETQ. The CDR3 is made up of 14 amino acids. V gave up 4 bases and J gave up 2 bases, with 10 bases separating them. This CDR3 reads CASSPGGTGNTIYF. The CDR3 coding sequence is TGCGCCAGCAGCCCCGGGGGGACTGGAAACACCATATATTTT.

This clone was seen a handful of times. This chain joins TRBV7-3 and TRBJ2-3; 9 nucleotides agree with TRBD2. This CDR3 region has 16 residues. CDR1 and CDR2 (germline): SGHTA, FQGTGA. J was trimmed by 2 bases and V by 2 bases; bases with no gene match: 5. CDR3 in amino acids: CASSLWGGGATDTQYF. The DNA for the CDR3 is TGTGCCAGCAGCTTATGGGGCGGGGGGGCCACAGATACGCAGTATTTT.

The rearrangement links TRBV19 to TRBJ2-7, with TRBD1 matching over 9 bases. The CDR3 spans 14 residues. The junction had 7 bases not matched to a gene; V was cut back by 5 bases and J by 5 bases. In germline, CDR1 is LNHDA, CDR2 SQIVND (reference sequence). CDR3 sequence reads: CASSSGTGSNEQYF. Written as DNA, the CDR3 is TGTGCCAGTAGTTCCGGGACAGGGAGCAACGAGCAGTACTTC. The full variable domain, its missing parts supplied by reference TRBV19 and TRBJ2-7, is DGGITQSPKYLFRKEGQNVTLSCEQNLNHDAMYWYRQDPGQGLRLIYYSQIVNDFQKGDIAEGYSVSREKKESFPLTVTSAQKNPTAFYLCASSSGTGSNEQYFGPGTRLTVT.

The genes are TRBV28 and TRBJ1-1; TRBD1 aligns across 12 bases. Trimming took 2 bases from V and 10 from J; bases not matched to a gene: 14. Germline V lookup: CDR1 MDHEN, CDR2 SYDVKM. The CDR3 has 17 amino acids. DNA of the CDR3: TGTGCCAGCAGTTTACATACCGGGACAGGGGGCAAACGAAGAGCTTTCTTT. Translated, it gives CASSLHTGTGGKRRAFF.

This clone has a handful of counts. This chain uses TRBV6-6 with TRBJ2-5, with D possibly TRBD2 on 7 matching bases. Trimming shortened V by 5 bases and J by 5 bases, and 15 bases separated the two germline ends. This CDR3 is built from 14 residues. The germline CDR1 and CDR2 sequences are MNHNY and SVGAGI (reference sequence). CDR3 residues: CASSVGGAGETQYF. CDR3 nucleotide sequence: TGTGCCAGCAGTGTTGGGGGGGCGGGGGAGACCCAGTACTTC.

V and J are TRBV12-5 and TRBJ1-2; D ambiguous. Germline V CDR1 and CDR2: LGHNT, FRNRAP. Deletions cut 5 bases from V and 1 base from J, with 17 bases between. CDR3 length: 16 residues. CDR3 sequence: CASGGDHSQFNYGYTF. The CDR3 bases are TGTGCTAGTGGTGGCGACCACAGCCAGTTTAACTATGGCTACACCTTC.

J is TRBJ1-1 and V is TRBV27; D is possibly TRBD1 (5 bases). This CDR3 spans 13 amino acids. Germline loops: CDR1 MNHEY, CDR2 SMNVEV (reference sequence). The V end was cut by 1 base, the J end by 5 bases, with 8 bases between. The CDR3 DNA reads TGTGCCAGCAGTTTATTGGAGGGGACTGAAGCTTTCTTT. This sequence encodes CASSLLEGTEAFF.

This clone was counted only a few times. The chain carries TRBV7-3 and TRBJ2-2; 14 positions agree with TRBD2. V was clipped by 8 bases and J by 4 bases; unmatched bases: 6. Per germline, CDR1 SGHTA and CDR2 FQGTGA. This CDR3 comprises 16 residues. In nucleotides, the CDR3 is TGTGCCAGCGGACTAGCGGGGGGCCGGACCACCGGGGAGCTGTTTTTT. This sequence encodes CASGLAGGRTTGELFF. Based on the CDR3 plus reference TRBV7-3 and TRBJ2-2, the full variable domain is GAGVSQTPSNKVTEKGKYVELRCDPISGHTALYWYRQSLGQGPEFLIYFQGTGAADDSGLPNDRFFAVRPEGSVSTLKIQRTERGDSAVYLCASGLAGGRTTGELFFGEGSRLTVL.

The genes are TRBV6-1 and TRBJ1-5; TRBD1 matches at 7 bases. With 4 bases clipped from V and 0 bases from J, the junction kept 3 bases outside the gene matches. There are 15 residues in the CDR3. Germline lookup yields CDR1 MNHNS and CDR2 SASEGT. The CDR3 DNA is TGTGCCAGCAGTGGCCGGACAGGTAGCAATCAGCCCCAGCATTTT. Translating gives CASSGRTGSNQPQHF.

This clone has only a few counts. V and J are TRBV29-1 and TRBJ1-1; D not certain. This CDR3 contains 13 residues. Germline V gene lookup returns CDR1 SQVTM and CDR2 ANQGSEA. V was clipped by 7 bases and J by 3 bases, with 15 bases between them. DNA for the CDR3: TGCAGCGCTTGTACCCGGGAATACACTGAAGCTTTCTTT. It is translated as CSACTREYTEAFF.

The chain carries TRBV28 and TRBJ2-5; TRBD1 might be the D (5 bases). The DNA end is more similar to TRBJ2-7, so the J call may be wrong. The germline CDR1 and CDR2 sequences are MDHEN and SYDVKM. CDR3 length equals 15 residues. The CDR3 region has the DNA TGTGCCAGCAGTCCCCCTGGGGCCTCCCTCTACGAGCAGTACTTC. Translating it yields CASSPPGASLYEQYF.

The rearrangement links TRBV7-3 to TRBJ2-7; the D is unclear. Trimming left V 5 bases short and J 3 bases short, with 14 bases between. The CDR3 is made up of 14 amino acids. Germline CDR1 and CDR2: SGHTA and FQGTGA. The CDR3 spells CASSPLPNDYEQYF. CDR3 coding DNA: TGTGCCAGCAGCCCCCTACCGAATGACTACGAGCAGTACTTC.

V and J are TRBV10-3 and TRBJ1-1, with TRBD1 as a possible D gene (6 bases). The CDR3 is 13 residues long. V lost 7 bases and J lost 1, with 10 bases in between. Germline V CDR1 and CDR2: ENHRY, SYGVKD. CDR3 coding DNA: TGTGCCATCAATCCGGGACAGAACACTGAAGCTTTCTTT. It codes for CAINPGQNTEAFF.

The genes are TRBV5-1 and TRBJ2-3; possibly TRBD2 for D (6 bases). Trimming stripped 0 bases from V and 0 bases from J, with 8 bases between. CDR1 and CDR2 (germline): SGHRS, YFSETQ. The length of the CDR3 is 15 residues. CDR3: CASSLVAVSTDTQYF. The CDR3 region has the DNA TGCGCCAGCAGCTTGGTAGCGGTGAGCACAGATACGCAGTATTTT.

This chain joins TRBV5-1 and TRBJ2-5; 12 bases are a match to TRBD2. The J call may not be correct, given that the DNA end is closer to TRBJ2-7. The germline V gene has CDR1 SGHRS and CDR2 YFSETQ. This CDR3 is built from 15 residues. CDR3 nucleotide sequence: TGCGCCAGCAGCTTACTAGCGGGGGGCCAATACGAGCAGTACTTC. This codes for CASSLLAGGQYEQYF.

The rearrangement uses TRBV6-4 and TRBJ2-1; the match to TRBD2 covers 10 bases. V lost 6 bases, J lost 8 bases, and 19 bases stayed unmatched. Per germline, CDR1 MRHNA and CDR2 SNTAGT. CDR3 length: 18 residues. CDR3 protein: CASSRTSGNVKRFHEQFF. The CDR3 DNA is TGTGCCAGCAGCAGGACTAGCGGTAATGTGAAGAGGTTCCATGAGCAGTTCTTC.